This entry lists 13 T cell receptor beta chains sequenced from one sample in a study of early T cells in non-severe SARS-CoV-2 infection. TCRdb reanalysed the 5' RACE reads using MiXCR and keeps one entry per CDR3 protein. The repertoire holds 99,000 or so distinct CDR3 sequences, with roughly 17% as singletons. Material for sequencing was whole blood. These TCRs come from an adult who was a healthcare worker with PCR-confirmed SARS-CoV-2 infection or an uninfected control (not recorded which).

The V and J genes are TRBV4-3 and TRBJ2-1, with 7 bases that match TRBD1. This CDR3 contains 15 residues. Germline-derived CDR1 and CDR2 are LGHNA and YSLEER. The trim removed 3 bases at V and 6 bases at J, leaving 8 bases unmatched. Written as DNA, the CDR3 is TGCGCCAGCAGCCAGGAAAACCAGGGGGTCAATGAGCAGTTCTTC. Translated, it gives CASSQENQGVNEQFF.

V usage is TRBV11-2 and J usage is TRBJ2-5, with 9 bases that match TRBD1. This CDR3 contains 15 residues. CDR1 is SGHAT and CDR2 is FQNNGV in the germline V gene. V shed 3 bases, J shed 4 bases, and the junction held 6 bases outside the gene matches. This CDR3 is CASSLDRGFTETQYF. The CDR3 nucleotides are TGTGCCAGCAGCTTGGACAGGGGCTTCACAGAGACCCAGTACTTC.

V usage is TRBV28 and J usage is TRBJ2-3; D not certain. CDR1 is MDHEN and CDR2 is SYDVKM in the germline V gene. The V end was cut by 8 bases, the J end by 2 bases, with 5 bases between. The CDR3 has 11 residues. CDR3: CASSPTDTQYF. The CDR3 nucleotides are TGTGCCAGCTCCCCCACAGATACGCAGTATTTT.

This clonotype turned up a few times. The genes are TRBV7-9 and TRBJ2-1, with D perhaps matching TRBD1 (7 bases). Trimming stripped 5 bases from V and 2 bases from J, with 13 bases between. The CDR3 is 15 amino acids. Looked up from germline, CDR1 is SEHNR and CDR2 is FQNEAQ (reference sequence). This CDR3 is CASSPGDRTYNEQFF. The CDR3 nucleotides read TGTGCCAGCAGCCCGGGGGACAGAACCTACAATGAGCAGTTCTTC.

This clonotype has only one observation. The chain links TRBV21-1 to TRBJ2-5. TRBV21-1 is listed as a pseudogene. The CDR3 runs to 16 residues. CDR3 coding DNA: TGTGCCAGCAGCAAAGAGGCAGATAAGTACCAAGAGACCCAGTACTTC. Its translation is CASSKEADKYQETQYF.

The chain has TRBV11-2 and TRBJ2-1, with 10 positions matching TRBD2. Per germline, CDR1 SGHAT and CDR2 FQNNGV. The V and J ends lost 5 bases and 12 bases, in that order; junction bases with no gene match: 16. The CDR3 is made up of 16 amino acids. In DNA, the CDR3 is TGTGCCAGCAGCCTTACCGGGACTAGCGAGGATGATGCGCAGTTCTTC. Protein sequence: CASSLTGTSEDDAQFF.

This clonotype was seen only a few times. The rearrangement joins TRBV30 to TRBJ2-1, with 8 positions matching TRBD2. The germline V gene encodes CDR1 GTSNPN and CDR2 SVGIG (reference sequence). J lost 5 bases, V lost 6 bases, and 6 bases had no gene match. The length of the CDR3 is 13 residues. As DNA, the CDR3 is TGTGCCTGTACGGGACTAGTCGACAATGAGCAGTTCTTC. Amino acids: CACTGLVDNEQFF.

The table lists this clonotype with a few counts. The chain recombines TRBV2 with TRBJ2-3; D is undetermined. Trimming removed 1 base from V and 0 bases from J, with 11 bases in between. The CDR3 extends over 16 amino acids. The germline V gene has CDR1 SNHLY and CDR2 FYNNEI. The CDR3 spells CASSEVGGSSTDTQYF. The CDR3 DNA reads as TGTGCCAGCAGTGAAGTCGGCGGTTCTAGCACAGATACGCAGTATTTT.

This clonotype has only a few counts. This rearrangement joins TRBV18 to TRBJ1-2; no clear D gene. CDR3 size: 16 residues. Germline CDR1 and CDR2: KGHSH and LQKENI. V gave up 0 bases and J gave up 2 bases, with 13 bases separating them. The CDR3 bases are TGTGCCAGCTCACCACCTTCTCTTCGGGCCAACTATGGCTACACCTTC. It yields the protein CASSPPSLRANYGYTF.

This clonotype appeared many times. The gene calls are TRBV7-2 and TRBJ2-3; maybe TRBD2 (6 bases). Germline assignment: CDR1 SGHTA and CDR2 FQGNSA. The CDR3 sequence is 14 residues long. The ends were cut back, 2 bases at V and 0 bases at J, with 6 bases in the middle. The CDR3 bases are TGTGCCAGCAGCTTAAGCGGGAGCACAGATACGCAGTATTTT. Residues: CASSLSGSTDTQYF.

The rearrangement links TRBV7-2 to TRBJ2-2; D is uncertain. Trimming pared 10 bases from V and 5 bases from J, leaving 14 bases between. Germline CDR1 reads SGHTA; CDR2 reads FQGNSA. This CDR3 is 13 amino acids long. The DNA for the CDR3 is TGTGCCACCTGGGTAGCTTGGACCGGGGAGCTGTTTTTT. Its translation: CATWVAWTGELFF.

This clonotype was counted only a few times. The chain employs TRBV15 and TRBJ1-5; D gene ambiguous. CDR1 and CDR2 from the germline V gene are LNHNV and YYDKDF (reference sequence). The CDR3 covers 14 residues. The ends were cut back, 1 base at V and 1 base at J, with 5 bases in the middle. CDR3 DNA: TGTGCCACCAGCAGAGCAGCAAGCAATCAGCCCCAGCATTTT. Its translation: CATSRAASNQPQHF.

The chain links TRBV7-6 to TRBJ2-5, with TRBD1 identical over 7 bases. Germline trimming cut 1 base from V and 4 bases from J; bases unmatched to any gene: 3. Germline lookup yields CDR1 SGHVS and CDR2 FNYEAQ. The CDR3 consists of 14 residues. CDR3: CASSLEGGGETQYF. Written as DNA, the CDR3 is TGTGCCAGCAGCTTAGAAGGGGGCGGAGAGACCCAGTACTTC.